This T cell receptor (beta chain) was recorded in a study of cytomegalovirus exposure and HLA in healthy donors (dated by TCRdb to the late 2010s). The study in broad terms: According to an earlier analysis of around 600 of the donors, some 180 million T cells yielded roughly 110 million unique TCR beta sequences and about 280 Gb of sequence data. A few DR-DQ haplotypes were treated as single units for association and clustering because of strong linkage in the cohort. In a later genetic analysis, genome-wide SNP genotypes for about 65% of the roughly 670 donors were used, and that subset was treated as a discovery cohort. Among the roughly 410 genotyped donors, under 90% belonged to the genetic ancestry cluster associated with self-reported Caucasian donors. Besides the first cohort of around 700 subjects, a separate validation cohort made up of around 120 different subjects was used. HLA typing included class I and class II loci at four-digit resolution. An early release that covered more than 550 HLA-typed donors contained approximately 300 gigabases of sequencing data and tens of millions of unique TCR sequences. A later analysis re-analyzed previously published TCR beta repertoires from several hundred donors and added high-resolution HLA genotyping to study TCR occurrence patterns. In the later analysis, no new phenotypic data were used to find candidate immune exposures; instead, reliance was placed on TCR beta sequences and their occurrence across donors. The study was designed to test whether signatures of past pathogen exposure could be identified by cataloging public T cell receptors. An earlier analysis of several hundred of the donors applied high-throughput TCR beta sequencing to assess whether each TCR beta V gene segment acted as functional or pseudogenic. High-throughput TCR immunosequencing, statistical association of individual TCRs with disease status, and machine learning were combined to predict cytomegalovirus infection status. Donor age, sex, ethnicity and CMV serostatus were compiled together with the repertoire data. Among around 400 genotyped donors of the cohort, an average of roughly 230,000 unique TCR beta nucleotide sequences was sequenced per donor, of which 15% to 20% were non-productive. Using immunosequencing, the study profiled T cell repertoires from around 670 subjects and related those repertoires to cytomegalovirus serostatus. All discovery cohort repertoires had been generated using a single sequencing platform. Typing coverage varied by locus: roughly 620-630 donors for A, B, C, DRB1 and DQB1; roughly 560 for DQA1; over 600 for DPA1; roughly 470 for DPB1. Findings and caveats that apply to the study as a whole: Presence/absence analyses assumed roughly uniform sequencing depth across donors, an assumption that may not hold. In a later genetic analysis, fewer N-insertions in productive TCRs were reported among donors in an Asian-associated ancestry cluster than the roughly 640-donor mean. The only immune exposure information available for the cohort was CMV serostatus. In an earlier analysis of 587 of the donors, most TCR beta V segments were observed in productive rearrangements about 90% or about 30% of the time, broadly matching IMGT annotations. A few of the identified cytomegalovirus-associated TCR beta chains were confirmed in vitro to be specific for cytomegalovirus antigens. A further reported finding was that TCR beta sequences accurately predicted the HLA-A and HLA-B alleles for most subjects in the first cohort. Some IMGT-functional V segments, including TRBV6-2 and TRBV6-3, could not be distinguished by the 87-base-pair reads and were therefore excluded. In the study, some 180 TCR beta chains were listed as associated with cytomegalovirus. In a later analysis, around 15,000 TCR beta sequences were associated with specific HLA alleles at a false discovery rate of 0.05. A cluster of highly shared sequence variants was judged likely to be a technical artifact of the sequencing pipeline. A later genetic analysis associated a missense DCLRE1C variant with V-gene and J-gene trimming of TCR beta chains, and an independent cohort replicated the association. According to the authors, the approach could potentially be generalized to other disease states and immunological phenotypes. In a later analysis, several top co-occurrence clusters were reported to appear linked to parvovirus B19, influenza, CMV and Epstein-Barr virus. Linkage disequilibrium might explain the correlated functional status among segregating V segments, but an unknown experimental factor could not be excluded. Most CMV-associated TCR beta chains appeared to be HLA-restricted in a later analysis, and the HLA associations seemed to be driven largely by CMV exposure. This cohort had only TCR beta chains sequenced, and the lack of alpha or paired-chain data limited which features could be detected. Because HLA typing was unavailable for some donors at each locus, only the typed subset was used in association tests. Because counts were too low, roughly 16 rarely observed V segments, including chromosome 9 orphons, were excluded from the earlier analysis of some 540 of the donors. The classifier was reported to diagnose cytomegalovirus status with high specificity and sensitivity in both the original and validation cohorts. When HLA alleles, especially DR and DQ, strongly co-occurred, TCR associations were difficult to assign to individual alleles. Across donors, most TCR sequences were observed very rarely, whereas some public TCRs were present in many individuals. A later analysis found that HLA-associated TCR beta chains were more clonally expanded and had lower generation probabilities than equally common non-associated chains. In a later analysis, TCR association rates were found to vary across HLA loci, with the most associated TCRs seen for DRB1 alleles and the fewest for HLA-C alleles.

In total, roughly 710 healthy bone marrow donors made up the cohort. All cohort members were sampled while nominally healthy, although unrecorded immune exposures were likely present. The donor was CMV seropositive and was included in the group of approximately 300 seropositive cohort members. Every donor gave a peripheral blood sample, and the peripheral blood mononuclear cells from that sample were used for TCR beta sequencing. Genomic DNA extraction from the blood cell samples was performed with the Qiagen DNeasy Blood Extraction Kit. On this clone itself: Its specific antigen is unknown. Per-nucleotide qualities are absent, and no much larger clonotype sits a single base away.

The receptor library was made with the immunoSEQ multiplex PCR assay. The multiplex PCR relied on a mix of 60 forward primers for TCR Vbeta segments and 13 reverse primers for TCR Jbeta segments. A multiplex PCR assay on genomic DNA amplified the CDR3 region of rearranged TCR beta genes. The amplified TCR beta libraries were sequenced on the Illumina HiSeq System as 87-base-pair reads. Per the source publication's procedure: Across the roughly 670 repertoires, a later analysis counted approximately 83 million unique TCR beta chains, approximately 12 million of which were shared by at least two donors. Raw reads were error-corrected and collapsed into unique sequences with a nearest-neighbor algorithm that merged closely related sequences to remove PCR and sequencing errors. To assign V, D and J gene segments, CDR3 sequences were aligned to IMGT reference sequences. Each retained sequence needed at least a six-nucleotide match to both a V gene segment and a J gene segment. A rearrangement counted as productive if the CDR3 had no stop codons and remained in frame with V and J, and every other rearrangement counted as non-productive. CDR3 was defined by IMGT convention, running from the second conserved V-encoded cysteine to the conserved J-encoded phenylalanine. In an earlier analysis of more than 550 of the donors, sequences lacking an unambiguous match to a single V gene segment were excluded. An earlier analysis of just under 600 of the donors called V segments functional above 56.7% productive rearrangements and segregating when the between-donor standard deviation exceeded 5%. A statistical classification framework was developed to diagnose cytomegalovirus status using the catalog of TCR beta chain sequences. In a later analysis, TCR nucleotide sequences were compared against IMGT/GENE-DB human TR gene sequences so that V and J genes could be assigned. The TCRdist pipeline was used in a later analysis to assign CDR3 sequences and most-parsimonious VDJ recombination scenarios. A later analysis defined each TCR beta chain by its CDR3 amino acid sequence plus V-gene family, and excluded reads lacking a unique V-gene family. In a later analysis, a few hundred highly shared, low-generation-probability nucleotide sequences were removed to address suspected cross-contamination and a sequencing artifact. In a later analysis, a clonal expansion index was calculated for each public chain from normalized within-repertoire ranks of inferred template counts. Generation probabilities in a later analysis came from a VDJ recombination model fitted to out-of-frame rearrangements, and those results were checked against IGoR. Hypergeometric tests were used in a later analysis to score TCR-TCR, TCR-HLA and TCR-CMV co-occurrence, with a repertoire-size bias correction applied to the TCR pairs. In a later analysis, false discovery rates were estimated by permuting HLA or CMV assignments 20 times. A later analysis grouped co-occurring TCRs with DBSCAN, adding TCRdist sequence similarity when clustering within HLA-allele-positive subsets. Repertoires with fewer than 30,000 or more than 120,000 public chains were left out of co-occurrence clustering, as were a handful of repertoires with anomalous nucleotide sharing. TCRdb re-hosts the immuneACCESS table, in-frame sequences only. Its copies lack some clones; in the studies checked, an unresolved V gene accounts for under half of them, and the cause for the rest is not known. V and J calls and clone size follow that table, whereas D and trimming were derived from the DNA. This sample lists 70,000 to 90,000 clones; 65% to 85% were detected once. The ten top clones hold roughly 4.5% of the sample.

Based on the germline V gene (reference sequence), the CDR1 and CDR2 sequences are LNHDA and SQIVND. Inclusive of the bounding cysteine and phenylalanine, the CDR3 is 13 residues long. The CDR3 DNA has 39 bases and is translated from base 1. Trimming takes 4 bases from V and 3 bases from J, and the germline ends sit 9 bases apart. The sample taken for sequencing was PBMCs. This sequence was found in a man aged 60 to 69 in good health and CMV-seropositive. In this chain, TRBV19 is recombined with TRBJ1-1; possibly the D gene is TRBD1, per 5 matching bases. The nucleotides read TGTGCCAGTAGTACCCAGGGCTACACTGAAGCTTTCTTT. Translated, it gives CASSTQGYTEAFF. With all but the CDR3 taken from the reference TRBV19 and TRBJ1-1 genes, the full variable domain is: DGGITQSPKYLFRKEGQNVTLSCEQNLNHDAMYWYRQDPGQGLRLIYYSQIVNDFQKGDIAEGYSVSREKKESFPLTVTSAQKNPTAFYLCASSTQGYTEAFFGQGTRLTVV.